This T cell receptor beta chain is drawn from a study of vaccination effects on CD4 cells after COVID-19. Data came from immunoSEQ multiplex PCR; TCRdb stores just in-frame clones and leaves some out. The table records more than 10,000 clones, 73% of them present only once. This clone was counted between two and nine times. The antigen is not known. Sequencing was preceded by expansion of antigen-specific CD4+ T cells with viral peptide pools in the ViraFEST assay. CD4+ T cells were isolated after about nine days of culture. PCR showed that the person got SARS-CoV-2 infection at some point between March and December 2020. Two-dose BNT162b2 or mRNA-1273 vaccination was given to participants. Trimming took 5 bases from V and 7 from J, leaving 18 bases between them. The germline gives CDR1 MNHEY, CDR2 SMNVEV (reference sequence). CDR3 size: 14 residues.

The V gene is TRBV27, the J gene TRBJ2-7, with D perhaps TRBD2 (5 bases). The sequence was obtained from a human donor who had a prior SARS-CoV-2 infection. The material was CD4+ T cells from PBMCs cultured with HCoV-NL63 spike peptides, obtained after COVID-19 vaccination. CDR3 sequence (DNA): TGTGCCAGCAGTCCCCAGCGGACCCGACGGGAGCAGTACTTC. The encoded protein is CASSPQRTRREQYF.